A selection of T cell receptor beta chains follows, all from one sample in a study of beta chain features in type 1 diabetes. Repertoires were generated with immunoSEQ multiplex PCR, while TCRdb's copy carries only in-frame clones and drops some. The sample lists fewer than 550,000 clones; about 10% were seen once. The material sequenced was naive CD4+ T cells from blood. The source of these receptors is a woman between 18 and 30 years old in good health. The CDR3 runs from the conserved cysteine through the conserved F or W. D genes are given only for firm matches. Size is stated for part of the rows, as once, few or many counts, or as a class when the clone is expanded.

abundance: .
v_gene: TRBV7-9
j_gene: TRBJ2-3
d_gene: .
CDR3nt: TGTGCCAGCAGGGCTGCCGCAGATACGCAGTATTTT
CDR3aa: CASRAAADTQYF

abundance: few
v_gene: TRBV19
j_gene: TRBJ2-6
d_gene: .
CDR3nt: TGTGCCAGTAGTTATGGCGCCGTCCTGACTTTC
CDR3aa: CASSYGAVLTF

abundance: few
v_gene: TRBV6-1
j_gene: TRBJ2-1
d_gene: .
CDR3nt: TGTGCCAGCAGTGAAGCGGGCTCGGACGATGAGCAGTTCTTC
CDR3aa: CASSEAGSDDEQFF

abundance: .
v_gene: TRBV28
j_gene: TRBJ2-1
d_gene: .
CDR3nt: TGTGCCAGCGGGTCCGCGTTGGAGCAGTTCTTC
CDR3aa: CASGSALEQFF

abundance: .
v_gene: TRBV5-4
j_gene: TRBJ2-2
d_gene: .
CDR3nt: TGTGCCAGCAGCCAAGATTCAGCGAACACCGGGGAGCTGTTTTTT
CDR3aa: CASSQDSANTGELFF

abundance: few
v_gene: TRBV7-9
j_gene: TRBJ2-1
d_gene: .
CDR3nt: TGTGCCAGCAGCTCCCCTAGAGGGACCTCCTACAATGAGCAGTTCTTC
CDR3aa: CASSSPRGTSYNEQFF

abundance: few
v_gene: TRBV6-6
j_gene: TRBJ1-1
d_gene: .
CDR3nt: TGTGCCAGCAGGGTTACCGGGACAGAAGCTTTCTTT
CDR3aa: CASRVTGTEAFF

abundance: .
v_gene: TRBV21-1
j_gene: TRBJ2-1
d_gene: .
CDR3nt: TGTGCCAGCAGCAGGGGACAGGGACGGTACAATGAGCAGTTCTTC
CDR3aa: CASSRGQGRYNEQFF

abundance: few
v_gene: TRBV29-1
j_gene: TRBJ1-1
d_gene: .
CDR3nt: TGCAGCGTTCAGCGACCAGGTTTGGGAATGAACACTGAAGCTTTCTTT
CDR3aa: CSVQRPGLGMNTEAFF

abundance: few
v_gene: TRBV28
j_gene: TRBJ2-1
d_gene: .
CDR3nt: TGTGCCAGCAGTTTATTGTTCCATCGGCCCCAGATCTACAATGAGCAGTTCTTC
CDR3aa: CASSLLFHRPQIYNEQFF

abundance: .
v_gene: TRBV6-5
j_gene: TRBJ2-1
d_gene: .
CDR3nt: TGTGCCAGCTATCCCCCAGGGATCGATGAGCAGTTCTTC
CDR3aa: CASYPPGIDEQFF

abundance: few
v_gene: TRBV29-1
j_gene: TRBJ1-2
d_gene: .
CDR3nt: TGCAGCGTACGGGACTATGGCTACACCTTC
CDR3aa: CSVRDYGYTF

abundance: few
v_gene: TRBV7-9
j_gene: TRBJ2-3
d_gene: .
CDR3nt: TGTGCCAGCACCCCAGGGTTCGCTAGCACAGATACGCAGTATTTT
CDR3aa: CASTPGFASTDTQYF

abundance: few
v_gene: TRBV15
j_gene: TRBJ1-2
d_gene: .
CDR3nt: TGTGCCACCAGCAGAGACAACTATGGCTACACCTTC
CDR3aa: CATSRDNYGYTF

abundance: .
v_gene: TRBV7-8
j_gene: TRBJ1-1
d_gene: TRBD1
CDR3nt: TGTGCCAGCAGCTTAGTCCAGGGGGCTGGGGCTTTCTTT
CDR3aa: CASSLVQGAGAFF

abundance: .
v_gene: TRBV7-3
j_gene: TRBJ2-7
d_gene: .
CDR3nt: TGTGCCAGCAGCCCGAGAGGCCTCGGCTACGAGCAGTACTTC
CDR3aa: CASSPRGLGYEQYF

abundance: few
v_gene: TRBV7-8
j_gene: TRBJ1-1
d_gene: TRBD1
CDR3nt: TGTGCCAGCAGCTGGACAGGGCAGAACACTGAAGCTTTCTTT
CDR3aa: CASSWTGQNTEAFF

abundance: .
v_gene: TRBV29-1
j_gene: TRBJ1-1
d_gene: .
CDR3nt: TGCAGCGCCCTAGGGGTGGCAGGCCAAAGCCGCTGGGGGAACACTGAAGCTTTCTTT
CDR3aa: CSALGVAGQSRWGNTEAFF

abundance: few
v_gene: TRBV20-1
j_gene: TRBJ2-4
d_gene: .
CDR3nt: TGCAGCATCAATCAGGGTAACATTCAGTACTTC
CDR3aa: CSINQGNIQYF

abundance: .
v_gene: TRBV28
j_gene: TRBJ2-5
d_gene: TRBD1
CDR3nt: TGTGCCAGCAGTTTACCCCGGACAGGGGCGAGGGAGACCCAGTACTTC
CDR3aa: CASSLPRTGARETQYF

abundance: few
v_gene: TRBV19
j_gene: TRBJ1-2
d_gene: TRBD1
CDR3nt: TGTGCCAGTAGTATTCGGACAGGAGGCTATGGCTACACCTTC
CDR3aa: CASSIRTGGYGYTF

abundance: .
v_gene: TRBV10-3
j_gene: TRBJ1-5
d_gene: .
CDR3nt: TGTGCCACCAGGGATCCCCCCGATCAGCCCCAGCATTTT
CDR3aa: CATRDPPDQPQHF

abundance: .
v_gene: TRBV6-5
j_gene: TRBJ2-7
d_gene: TRBD1
CDR3nt: TGTGCCAGCAGAGCGACAGGGGGTTTATACGAGCAGTACTTC
CDR3aa: CASRATGGLYEQYF

abundance: .
v_gene: TRBV28
j_gene: TRBJ1-2
d_gene: .
CDR3nt: TGTGCCAGCAGTTTAGTGGTGGGCTATGGCTACACCTTC
CDR3aa: CASSLVVGYGYTF

abundance: .
v_gene: TRBV7-9
j_gene: TRBJ1-1
d_gene: .
CDR3nt: TGTGCCAGCAGCTCCTCCGACAGTTTGAACACTGAAGCTTTCTTT
CDR3aa: CASSSSDSLNTEAFF

abundance: .
v_gene: TRBV2
j_gene: TRBJ1-2
d_gene: .
CDR3nt: TGTGCCGGATCGACAGCTAACTATGGCTACACCTTC
CDR3aa: CAGSTANYGYTF

abundance: few
v_gene: TRBV29-1
j_gene: TRBJ1-2
d_gene: TRBD1
CDR3nt: TGCAGCGCTACTACAGGGGACAAGGGCTACACCTTC
CDR3aa: CSATTGDKGYTF

abundance: .
v_gene: TRBV7-2
j_gene: TRBJ2-7
d_gene: .
CDR3nt: TGTGCCAGCAGCTTAAGCGGTTCCTCCTACGAGCAGTACTTC
CDR3aa: CASSLSGSSYEQYF

abundance: .
v_gene: TRBV7-2
j_gene: TRBJ2-5
d_gene: .
CDR3nt: TGTGCCAGCAGCGCAACCGGCCCTGGGGAGACCCAGTACTTC
CDR3aa: CASSATGPGETQYF

abundance: .
v_gene: TRBV10-3
j_gene: TRBJ2-3
d_gene: .
CDR3nt: TGTGCCTTCGGGACGGAGGGAGATACGCAGTATTTT
CDR3aa: CAFGTEGDTQYF

abundance: .
v_gene: TRBV7-2
j_gene: TRBJ2-3
d_gene: .
CDR3nt: TGTGCCAGCAGCTTAAGAGACGCTAAAACGCAGTATTTT
CDR3aa: CASSLRDAKTQYF

abundance: .
v_gene: TRBV5-1
j_gene: TRBJ1-5
d_gene: TRBD1
CDR3nt: TGCGCCAGCAGCCCGGGACAGGGGGATCAGCCCCAGCATTTT
CDR3aa: CASSPGQGDQPQHF

abundance: few
v_gene: TRBV5-4
j_gene: TRBJ1-1
d_gene: .
CDR3nt: TGTGCCAGCAGCTTGGTGGTGAACACTGAAGCTTTCTTT
CDR3aa: CASSLVVNTEAFF

abundance: few
v_gene: TRBV5-1
j_gene: TRBJ1-4
d_gene: TRBD1
CDR3nt: TGCGCCAGCAGCTTGGCCGTTTGGACAGGGGTTGAAGAAAAACTGTTTTTT
CDR3aa: CASSLAVWTGVEEKLFF

abundance: .
v_gene: TRBV18
j_gene: TRBJ2-7
d_gene: .
CDR3nt: TGTGCCAGCTCTCCAGGGAGAGGTATTTACGAGCAGTACTTC
CDR3aa: CASSPGRGIYEQYF

abundance: few
v_gene: TRBV4-3
j_gene: TRBJ2-3
d_gene: .
CDR3nt: TGCGCCAGCAGCCCTCGGGCCGGGCCAAGCACAGATACGCAGTATTTT
CDR3aa: CASSPRAGPSTDTQYF

abundance: .
v_gene: TRBV2
j_gene: TRBJ2-7
d_gene: TRBD1
CDR3nt: TGTGCCAGCAGTAGCAGGGGGTCCTCCTACGAGCAGTACTTC
CDR3aa: CASSSRGSSYEQYF